The clone carrying this T cell receptor beta chain was recorded many times. No antigen is known for it. This entry comes from a study of neurological immune-mediated disorders. The cDNA came from 5'RACE with 10-nucleotide random UMIs. In each sequencing run, over 180 million TCR-beta sequences were generated from 15-18 subjects. One entry per CDR3 protein, called by TCRdb with MiXCR from the 5' RACE reads. The sample has tens of thousands of distinct CDR3 sequences, just over 5% seen once. The CDR3 has 12 amino acids. V dropped 7 bases and J dropped 4 bases, with 8 bases sitting between them. Germline CDR1 MDHEN, CDR2 SYDVKM. Study outcomes and limitations: It was the repertoires of 18 of 34 multiple sclerosis patients that phylogenetic grouping placed in one related-CDR3 cluster, which is a possible signature. The multiple sclerosis repertoire cluster was not associated with any clinical or MRI feature.

This sequence was found in a woman under 40 with multiple sclerosis. The J gene is TRBJ2-1, the V gene TRBV28, with TRBD2 as a possible D gene (6 bases). The sequencing sample was made of PBMCs. The CDR3, as DNA: TGTGCCAGCACCGGGACTTACAATGAGCAGTTCTTC. Translating it yields CASTGTYNEQFF. Filled out from reference TRBV28 and TRBJ2-1, the complete variable domain reads DVKVTQSSRYLVKRTGEKVFLECVQDMDHENMFWYRQDPGLGLRLIYFSYDVKMKEKGDIPEGYSVSREKKERFSLILESASTNQTSMYLCASTGTYNEQFFGPGTRLTVL.